Presented here are 30 T cell receptor beta chains from one specimen sequenced in a study of blood T cell repertoires in COVID-19. Only in-frame clones appear in the TCRdb table, and some are missing; sequencing was by immunoSEQ multiplex PCR. The sample lists under 65,000 clones, 75% to 85% seen once, with about 6% in the top ten. The sample comprised peripheral blood. These receptors were obtained from an older woman with acute or convalescent COVID-19.

A single count supports this clone. The rearrangement uses TRBV7-6 and TRBJ2-1, with TRBD1 matching over 10 bases. CDR1 and CDR2 from the germline V gene are SGHVS and FNYEAQ. J gave up 4 bases and V 2 bases, and 8 bases lay outside the gene matches. The CDR3 length is 17 residues. CDR3 sequence reads: CASSLKVRDRGYNEQFF. DNA for the CDR3: TGTGCCAGCAGCTTAAAGGTGCGGGACAGGGGTTACAATGAGCAGTTCTTC. Combining the CDR3 with reference TRBV7-6 and TRBJ2-1 gives the whole variable domain GAGVSQSPRYKVTKRGQDVALRCDPISGHVSLYWYRQALGQGPEFLTYFNYEAQQDKSGLPNDRFSAERPEGSISTLTIQRTEQRDSAMYRCASSLKVRDRGYNEQFFGPGTRLTVL.

The V gene is TRBV7-9, the J gene TRBJ1-4; D unclear. Per the germline V gene, CDR1 is SEHNR and CDR2 is FQNEAQ (reference sequence). The CDR3 loop spans 15 amino acids. The V gene lost 6 bases and the J gene lost 5 bases, with 16 bases spanning the gap. This CDR3 is CASRYLLGENEKLFF. The CDR3, as DNA: TGTGCCAGCAGGTACCTCCTGGGAGAGAATGAAAAACTGTTTTTT.

The chain employs TRBV27 and TRBJ2-5; D not resolved. Germline lookup yields CDR1 MNHEY and CDR2 SMNVEV (reference sequence). The V end was cut by 8 bases, the J end by 2 bases, with 15 bases between. There are 14 residues in the CDR3. The CDR3 region is CASGRTVRQETQYF. As DNA, the CDR3 is TGTGCCAGCGGCCGTACAGTCAGACAAGAGACCCAGTACTTC.

The chain recombines TRBV6-2 or TRBV6-3 with TRBJ2-7; D unresolved. With 0 bases removed from V and 7 bases from J, the gap between germline ends came to 16 bases. This CDR3 region has 15 residues. Looked up from germline, CDR1 is MNHEY and CDR2 is SVGEGT. CDR3 in amino acids: CASSYSSAIVLEQYF. CDR3 sequence (DNA): TGTGCCAGCAGTTACTCCAGCGCGATCGTCTTGGAGCAGTACTTC.

This clone was counted once. The chain links TRBV2 to TRBJ1-1, with D possibly TRBD1 on 5 matching bases. Trimming took 7 bases from V and 3 from J, leaving 9 bases between them. Germline V gene lookup returns CDR1 SNHLY and CDR2 FYNNEI. CDR3 length equals 12 residues. The CDR3 sequence is CASTGSDTEAFF. For the CDR3, the DNA is TGTGCCAGCACAGGGTCGGACACTGAAGCTTTCTTT.

This clone came up a few times. The chain combines TRBV12-3 or TRBV12-4 with TRBJ1-4, with 9 positions matching TRBD1. The J segment lost 7 bases and the V segment lost 6 bases, leaving 3 bases of the junction unmatched. The CDR3 spans 13 residues. In DNA form, the CDR3 reads TGTGCCAGCAGCATGACAGGGGGTGAAAAACTGTTTTTT. Residues: CASSMTGGEKLFF.

Here the CDR3 DNA reads TGTGCCATCAGTGAGACCACGGTGGTCAGGGTGGAGGAGACCCAGTACTTC. As protein: CAISETTVVRVEETQYF. The J gene is TRBJ2-5, the V gene TRBV10-3; TRBD1 is a possible D gene (5 bases). From germline, CDR1 is ENHRY and CDR2 SYGVKD. Trimming left V 2 bases short and J 5 bases short, with 21 bases between. The CDR3 contains 17 residues.

This clone has more than one count but fewer than ten. The chain joins TRBV5-5 to TRBJ2-2; D ambiguous. Looked up from germline, CDR1 is SGHKS and CDR2 is YYEKEE (reference sequence). Trimming removed 1 base at V and 4 bases at J, with 14 bases between. The CDR3 spans 16 residues. CDR3 sequence: CASSLLSVGVTGELFF. CDR3 DNA sequence: TGTGCCAGCAGCTTGCTTTCGGTGGGCGTCACCGGGGAGCTGTTTTTT.

The chain employs TRBV7-2 and TRBJ2-2; the D gene is possibly TRBD2 (6 bases). The V end was cut by 3 bases, the J end by 4 bases, with 6 bases between. Per germline, CDR1 SGHTA and CDR2 FQGNSA. The CDR3 has 13 residues. This CDR3 is CASSLGGTGELFF. The CDR3 DNA reads as TGTGCCAGCAGCTTGGGGGGCACCGGGGAGCTGTTTTTT.

The rearrangement uses TRBV5-1 and TRBJ2-3; D is uncertain. The V end lost 0 bases, the J end lost 0 bases, and 14 bases lay between the germline ends. Germline CDR1 SGHRS, CDR2 YFSETQ. The CDR3 sequence is 17 residues long. The CDR3 reads CASSLVRGSSSTDTQYF. The CDR3 nucleotides read TGCGCCAGCAGCTTGGTAAGAGGCAGTTCTAGCACAGATACGCAGTATTTT.

The J gene is TRBJ2-2, the V gene TRBV6-1; possible D gene TRBD2, 5 bases. This CDR3 comprises 13 residues. CDR1 is MNHNS, CDR2 SASEGT, per germline. V was shortened by 5 bases and J by 6 bases, with 10 bases between the two germline ends. CDR3 region: CASSREGPGELFF. DNA for the CDR3: TGTGCCAGCAGTAGAGAGGGTCCCGGGGAGCTGTTTTTT.

This chain joins TRBV5-4 and TRBJ2-7; TRBD1 matches 12 bases. The V gene end was trimmed by 5 bases and the J gene end by 2 bases; junction bases not matched to a gene: 5. CDR1 is SGHNT, CDR2 YYREEE, per germline (reference sequence). This CDR3 has 15 amino acids. CDR3 protein: CASRPGTGGTYEQYF. The CDR3 bases are TGTGCCAGCAGACCCGGGACAGGGGGCACCTACGAGCAGTACTTC. The variable domain in full, with the rest retrieved from reference TRBV5-4 and TRBJ2-7, is ETGVTQSPTHLIKTRGQQVTLRCSSQSGHNTVSWYQQALGQGPQFIFQYYREEENGRGNFPPRFSGLQFPNYSSELNVNALELDDSALYLCASRPGTGGTYEQYFGPGTRLTVT.

The genes are TRBV6-5 and TRBJ2-7; perhaps TRBD1 as D (6 bases). The CDR3 contains 15 residues. The germline gives CDR1 MNHEY, CDR2 SVGAGI. The V and J ends lost 6 bases and 2 bases respectively, with 17 bases between them. CDR3 bases: TGTGCCAGCAGGGGCCCCGGGACAACCACCTACGAGCAGTACTTC. Translated, it gives CASRGPGTTTYEQYF.

The rearrangement links TRBV6-1 to TRBJ2-6; 10 bases fit TRBD1. CDR1 and CDR2 (germline): MNHNS, SASEGT. The CDR3 spans 18 residues. After removal of 4 bases from V and 2 bases from J, the junction contained 8 bases not matched to a gene. The CDR3 loop is CASSAPGQGRAGANVLTF. DNA of the CDR3: TGTGCCAGCAGTGCGCCGGGACAGGGGAGGGCTGGGGCCAACGTCCTGACTTTC.

The genes are TRBV29-1 and TRBJ1-2; D remains ambiguous. The length of the CDR3 is 13 residues. With 2 bases removed from V and 2 bases from J, the gap between germline ends came to 9 bases. Germline assignment: CDR1 SQVTM and CDR2 ANQGSEA. Here the CDR3 reads CSVEQAPNYGYTF. Here the CDR3 DNA reads TGCAGCGTTGAACAGGCTCCAAACTATGGCTACACCTTC.

The gene calls are TRBV6-5 and TRBJ1-1; a weak D match, TRBD1 (6 bases). Trimming removed 6 bases at V and 3 bases at J, with 11 bases between. CDR3 size: 13 residues. Germline values: CDR1 MNHEY, CDR2 SVGAGI. CDR3 sequence reads: CASSPQGYTEAFF. The CDR3 coding sequence is TGTGCCAGCAGCCCCCAGGGGTACACTGAAGCTTTCTTT.

The chain recombines TRBV7-9 with TRBJ1-2, with D unresolved. This CDR3 spans 14 amino acids. Trimming took off 3 bases at V and 3 bases at J, with 11 bases between the two ends. Looked up from germline, CDR1 is SEHNR and CDR2 is FQNEAQ (reference sequence). CDR3 loop: CASSFRAGDYGYTF. The CDR3 DNA sequence: TGTGCCAGCAGCTTTAGGGCCGGGGACTATGGCTACACCTTC. Together with reference TRBV7-9 and TRBJ1-2, the CDR3 gives the full variable domain: DTGVSQNPRHKITKRGQNVTFRCDPISEHNRLYWYRQTLGQGPEFLTYFQNEAQLEKSRLLSDRFSAERPKGSFSTLEIQRTEQGDSAMYLCASSFRAGDYGYTFGSGTRLTVV.

CDR3 amino acids: CASTGGTFTGELFF. The DNA for the CDR3 is TGTGCCAGCACGGGGGGGACTTTCACCGGGGAGCTGTTTTTT. This sequence joins TRBV5-5 and TRBJ2-2; 8 bases are shared with TRBD2. The CDR3 covers 14 residues. Germline CDR1 is SGHKS and CDR2 is YYEKEE (reference sequence). J gave up 4 bases and V 6 bases, and 5 bases lay outside the gene matches.

The CDR3 bases are TGTGCCAGCAGTGAACAGGGAATCAATGAGCAGTTCTTC. This translates into CASSEQGINEQFF. The rearrangement uses TRBV2 and TRBJ2-1; weak D call: TRBD1 (5 bases). From germline, CDR1 is SNHLY and CDR2 FYNNEI. The CDR3 contains 13 residues. The germline V and J ends were trimmed by 2 bases and 6 bases, with 8 bases remaining between them.

The genes are TRBV24-1 and TRBJ1-6, with D unresolved. This CDR3 contains 14 residues. Looked up from germline, CDR1 is KGHDR and CDR2 is SFDVKD. V lost 9 bases and J 1 base, leaving 9 bases between the germline ends. The DNA for the CDR3 is TGTGCCACCTGCCCGGGGTCCTATAATTCACCCCTCCACTTT. It is translated as CATCPGSYNSPLHF.

The chain combines TRBV25-1 with TRBJ1-1; D is unclear. Germline V gene sequence: CDR1 MGHDK, CDR2 SYGVNS. This CDR3 is built from 12 residues. The V gene lost 3 bases and the J gene lost 12 bases, with 14 bases spanning the gap. DNA of the CDR3: TGTGCCAGCAGTGAGTTAACCGGGAACCCTTTCTTT. It is translated as CASSELTGNPFF.

The gene calls are TRBV2 and TRBJ2-1, with 12 bases lining up with TRBD2. The trim removed 6 bases at V and 8 bases at J, leaving 11 bases unmatched. Germline assignment: CDR1 SNHLY and CDR2 FYNNEI. The CDR3 spans 16 residues. CDR3 nucleotide sequence: TGTGCCAGCAGAGACCTATTACTAGCGGGGGGAGATGAGCAGTTCTTC. It translates to CASRDLLLAGGDEQFF. Full variable domain (rest looked up from reference TRBV2 and TRBJ2-1): EPEVTQTPSHQVTQMGQEVILRCVPISNHLYFYWYRQILGQKVEFLVSFYNNEISEKSEIFDDQFSVERPDGSNFTLKIRSTKLEDSAMYFCASRDLLLAGGDEQFFGPGTRLTVL.

The rearrangement uses TRBV3-1 (or the pseudogene TRBV3-2) and TRBJ1-3; a possible D gene is TRBD1 (6 bases). CDR3 size: 15 residues. Trimming shortened V by 1 base and J by 4 bases, and 11 bases separated the two germline ends. From germline, CDR1 is LGHDT and CDR2 YNNKEL (reference sequence). CDR3: CASSQARGGGNTIYF. The CDR3 nucleotides are TGTGCCAGCAGCCAAGCGAGGGGGGGCGGAAACACCATATATTTT.

The table lists this clone with a count of one. The chain uses TRBV30 and TRBJ1-4; D might be TRBD1 (6 bases). Trimming removed 4 bases at V and 5 bases at J, with 14 bases between. This CDR3 has 14 amino acids. The germline gives CDR1 GTSNPN, CDR2 SVGIG (reference sequence). The CDR3 DNA reads as TGTGCCTGGAAATCTGGGGGCGCGAATGAAAAACTGTTTTTT. Protein product: CAWKSGGANEKLFF. Variable domain in full (rest from reference TRBV30 and TRBJ1-4): SQTIHQWPATLVQPVGSPLSLECTVEGTSNPNLYWYRQAAGRGLQLLFYSVGIGQISSEVPQNLSASRPQDRQFILSSKKLLLSDSGFYLCAWKSGGANEKLFFGSGTQLSVL.

J is TRBJ2-2 and V is TRBV4-1, with TRBD1 matching over 7 bases. Unmatched junction bases numbered 5, after V lost 5 bases and J lost 2 bases. CDR1 and CDR2 from the germline V gene are MGHRA and YSYEKL. The CDR3 has 15 amino acids. CDR3 loop: CASSEQGPNTGELFF. Here the CDR3 DNA reads TGCGCCAGCAGCGAACAGGGGCCAAACACCGGGGAGCTGTTTTTT.

The chain combines TRBV2 with TRBJ1-5; TRBD1 might be the D (5 bases). The CDR3 totals 17 residues. Trimming stripped 6 bases from V and 0 bases from J, with 18 bases between. Germline V gives CDR1 SNHLY, CDR2 FYNNEI. The CDR3 loop reads CASRSGPNPISNQPQHF. The CDR3 DNA reads as TGTGCCAGCAGGTCAGGGCCAAATCCTATTAGCAATCAGCCCCAGCATTTT. Full variable domain (outside the CDR3, taken from reference TRBV2 and TRBJ1-5): EPEVTQTPSHQVTQMGQEVILRCVPISNHLYFYWYRQILGQKVEFLVSFYNNEISEKSEIFDDQFSVERPDGSNFTLKIRSTKLEDSAMYFCASRSGPNPISNQPQHFGDGTRLSIL.

The V call is TRBV19, the J call TRBJ2-5, with D maybe TRBD2 (5 bases). V lost 3 bases and J 3 bases, leaving 8 bases between the germline ends. CDR1 is LNHDA and CDR2 is SQIVND in the germline V gene (reference sequence). CDR3 size: 13 residues. In nucleotides, the CDR3 is TGTGCCAGTAGTATTGTGAGGGAAGAGACCCAGTACTTC. Residues: CASSIVREETQYF.

CDR3 protein: CASSTWGENTGELFF. The CDR3 DNA reads as TGCGCCAGCAGCACTTGGGGGGAGAACACCGGGGAGCTGTTTTTT. The chain recombines TRBV5-1 with TRBJ2-2; D possibly corresponds to TRBD2 (6 bases). Germline values: CDR1 SGHRS, CDR2 YFSETQ. The V end was cut by 4 bases, the J end by 1 base, with 11 bases between. The CDR3 length is 15 residues.

The J gene is TRBJ2-7, the V gene TRBV18, with D possibly TRBD1 on 6 matching bases. Germline CDR1 KGHSH, CDR2 LQKENI. The CDR3 is made up of 16 amino acids. Trimming left V 2 bases short and J 4 bases short, with 18 bases between. In nucleotides, the CDR3 is TGTGCCAGCTCACCATCTCAAAACCACAGGGCTTACGAGCAGTACTTC. Translating it yields CASSPSQNHRAYEQYF.

This rearrangement joins TRBV19 to TRBJ1-3; 7 nucleotides agree with TRBD1. Germline CDR1 reads LNHDA; CDR2 reads SQIVND (reference sequence). The CDR3 is made up of 17 amino acids. V lost 4 bases to trimming and J lost 0 bases; unmatched junction nucleotides: 9. The CDR3 loop reads CASSTGDRDSSGNTIYF. DNA for the CDR3: TGTGCCAGTAGTACGGGGGACCGGGACAGCTCTGGAAACACCATATATTTT.